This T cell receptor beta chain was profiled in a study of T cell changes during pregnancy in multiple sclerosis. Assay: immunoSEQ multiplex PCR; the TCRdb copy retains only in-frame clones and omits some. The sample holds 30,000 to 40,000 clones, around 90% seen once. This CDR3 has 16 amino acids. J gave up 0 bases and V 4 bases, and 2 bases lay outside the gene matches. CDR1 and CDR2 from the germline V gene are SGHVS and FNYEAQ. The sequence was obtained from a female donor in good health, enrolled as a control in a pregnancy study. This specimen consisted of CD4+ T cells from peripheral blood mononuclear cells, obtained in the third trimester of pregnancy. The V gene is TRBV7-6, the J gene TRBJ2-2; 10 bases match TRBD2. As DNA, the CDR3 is TGTGCCAGCAGCTCTGGACTAGCGGCGAACACCGGGGAGCTGTTTTTT. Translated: CASSSGLAANTGELFF.